This T cell receptor (beta chain) emerged from a study of technical replicates of blood from a handful of donors. Generated by immunoSEQ multiplex PCR, the TCRdb table keeps only in-frame clones and is missing some. The sample lists 80,000 to 100,000 clones, 95% occurring once. The CDR3 extends over 15 amino acids. V dropped 0 bases and J dropped 2; count of bases not matched to a gene: 3. Germline V gives CDR1 SGHKS, CDR2 YYEKEE (reference sequence). The V call is TRBV5-5, the J call TRBJ1-2; 8 bases agree with TRBD1. The clonotype originates from a human donor in good health. Sequences were obtained from T cells isolated from PBMCs. This CDR3 is CASSLVGTGNYGYTF. The CDR3 DNA sequence: TGTGCCAGCAGCTTGGTCGGGACAGGCAACTATGGCTACACCTTC.